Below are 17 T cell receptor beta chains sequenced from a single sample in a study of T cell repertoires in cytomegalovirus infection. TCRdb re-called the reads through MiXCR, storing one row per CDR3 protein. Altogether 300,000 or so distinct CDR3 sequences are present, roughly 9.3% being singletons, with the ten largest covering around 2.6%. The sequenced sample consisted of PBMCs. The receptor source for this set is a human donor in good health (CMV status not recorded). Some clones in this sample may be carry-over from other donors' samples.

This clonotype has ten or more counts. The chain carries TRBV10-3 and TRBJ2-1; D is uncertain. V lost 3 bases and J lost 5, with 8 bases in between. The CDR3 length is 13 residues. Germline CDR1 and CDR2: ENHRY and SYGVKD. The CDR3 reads CAISDRTDNEQFF. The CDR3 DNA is TGTGCCATCAGTGATCGGACGGACAATGAGCAGTTCTTC.

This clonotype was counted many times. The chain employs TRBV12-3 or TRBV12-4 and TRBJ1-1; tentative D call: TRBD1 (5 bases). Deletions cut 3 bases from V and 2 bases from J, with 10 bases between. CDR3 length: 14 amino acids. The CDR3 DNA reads TGTGCCAGCAGTTTCACGTGGGGCAACACTGAAGCTTTCTTT. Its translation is CASSFTWGNTEAFF.

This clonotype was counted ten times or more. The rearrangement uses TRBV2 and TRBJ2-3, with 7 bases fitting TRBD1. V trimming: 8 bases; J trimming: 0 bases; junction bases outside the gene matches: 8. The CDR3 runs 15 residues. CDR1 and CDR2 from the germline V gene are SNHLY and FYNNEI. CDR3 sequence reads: CASGETGYSTDTQYF. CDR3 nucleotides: TGTGCCAGCGGGGAGACAGGGTATAGCACAGATACGCAGTATTTT.

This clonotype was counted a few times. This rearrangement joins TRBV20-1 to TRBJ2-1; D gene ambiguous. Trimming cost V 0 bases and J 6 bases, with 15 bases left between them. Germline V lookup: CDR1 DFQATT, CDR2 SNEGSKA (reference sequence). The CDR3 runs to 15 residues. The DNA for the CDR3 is TGCAGTGCTAGAGACCCCCCTTCCAAGGGCAATGAGCAGTTCTTC. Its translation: CSARDPPSKGNEQFF.

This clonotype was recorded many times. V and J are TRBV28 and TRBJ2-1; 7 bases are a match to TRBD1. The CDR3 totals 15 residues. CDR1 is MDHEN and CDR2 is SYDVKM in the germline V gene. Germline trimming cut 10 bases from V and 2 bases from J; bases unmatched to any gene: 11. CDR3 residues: CAINGDSSTYNEQFF. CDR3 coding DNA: TGTGCCATCAACGGGGACAGTTCAACCTACAATGAGCAGTTCTTC.

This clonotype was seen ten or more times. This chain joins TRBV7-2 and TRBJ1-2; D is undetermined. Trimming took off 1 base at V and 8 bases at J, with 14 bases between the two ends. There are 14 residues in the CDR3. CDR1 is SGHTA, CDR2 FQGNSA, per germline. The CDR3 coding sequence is TGTGCCAGCAGCTTAGGGTCGGGAGGGCCGGGCTACACCTTC. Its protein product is CASSLGSGGPGYTF. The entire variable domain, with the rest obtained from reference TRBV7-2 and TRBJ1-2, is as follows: GAGVSQSPSNKVTEKGKDVELRCDPISGHTALYWYRQSLGQGLEFLIYFQGNSAPDKSGLPSDRFSAERTGGSVSTLTIQRTQQEDSAVYLCASSLGSGGPGYTFGSGTRLTVV.

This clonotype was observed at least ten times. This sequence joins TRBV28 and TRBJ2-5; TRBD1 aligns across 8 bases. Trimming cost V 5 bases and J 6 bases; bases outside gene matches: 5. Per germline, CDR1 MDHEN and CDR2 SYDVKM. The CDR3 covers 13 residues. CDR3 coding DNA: TGTGCCAGCAGTATGGACAGGGAGAAGACCCAGTACTTC. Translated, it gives CASSMDREKTQYF.

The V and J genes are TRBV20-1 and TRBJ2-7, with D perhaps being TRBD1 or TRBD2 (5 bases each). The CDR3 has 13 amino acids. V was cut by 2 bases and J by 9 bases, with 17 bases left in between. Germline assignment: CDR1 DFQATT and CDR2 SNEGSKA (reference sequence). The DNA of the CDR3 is TGCAGTGCTAGAATCACGACAGACGGGACGCAGTACTTC. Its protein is CSARITTDGTQYF.

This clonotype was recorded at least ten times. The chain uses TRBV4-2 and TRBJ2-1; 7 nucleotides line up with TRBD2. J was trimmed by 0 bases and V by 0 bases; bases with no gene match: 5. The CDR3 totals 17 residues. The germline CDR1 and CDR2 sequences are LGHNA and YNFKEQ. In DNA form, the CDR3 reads TGTGCCAGCAGCCAAGAAGGCGGGGGTACCTCCTACAATGAGCAGTTCTTC. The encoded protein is CASSQEGGGTSYNEQFF.

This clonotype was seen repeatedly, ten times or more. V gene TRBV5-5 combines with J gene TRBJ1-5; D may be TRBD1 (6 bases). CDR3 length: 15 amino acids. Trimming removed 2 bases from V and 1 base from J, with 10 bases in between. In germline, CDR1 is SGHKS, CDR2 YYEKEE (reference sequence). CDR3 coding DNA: TGTGCCAGCAGCTTAGGGGGGCCAAGCAATCAGCCCCAGCATTTT. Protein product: CASSLGGPSNQPQHF.

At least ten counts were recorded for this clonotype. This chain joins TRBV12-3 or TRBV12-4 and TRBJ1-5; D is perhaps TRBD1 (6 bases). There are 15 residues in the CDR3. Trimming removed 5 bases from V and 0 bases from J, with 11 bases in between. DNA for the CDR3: TGTGCCAGCAGTCCGACAGGTTATAGCAATCAGCCCCAGCATTTT. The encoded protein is CASSPTGYSNQPQHF.

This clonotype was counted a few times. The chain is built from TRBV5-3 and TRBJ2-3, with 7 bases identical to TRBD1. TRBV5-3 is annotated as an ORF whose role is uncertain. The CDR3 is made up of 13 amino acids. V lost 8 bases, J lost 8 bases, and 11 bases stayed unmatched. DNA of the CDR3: TGTGCCAGCAGCCCTGGAACAGGGGTTACGCAGTATTTT. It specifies CASSPGTGVTQYF.

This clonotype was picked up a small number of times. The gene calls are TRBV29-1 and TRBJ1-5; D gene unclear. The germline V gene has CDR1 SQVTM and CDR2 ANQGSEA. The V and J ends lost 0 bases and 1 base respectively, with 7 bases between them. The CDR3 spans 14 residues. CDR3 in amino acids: CSVEDTGSNQPQHF. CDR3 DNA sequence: TGCAGCGTTGAAGATACCGGGAGCAATCAGCCCCAGCATTTT.

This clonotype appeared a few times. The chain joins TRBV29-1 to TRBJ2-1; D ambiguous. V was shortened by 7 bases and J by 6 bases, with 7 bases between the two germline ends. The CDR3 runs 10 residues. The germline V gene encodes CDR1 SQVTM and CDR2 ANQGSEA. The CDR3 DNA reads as TGCAGCGCCCGGATCAATGAGCAGTTCTTC. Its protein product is CSARINEQFF.

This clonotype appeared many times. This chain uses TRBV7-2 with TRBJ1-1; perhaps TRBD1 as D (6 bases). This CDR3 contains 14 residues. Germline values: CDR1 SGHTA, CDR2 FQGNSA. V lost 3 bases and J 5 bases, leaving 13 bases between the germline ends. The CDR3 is CASSFSQGRTEAFF. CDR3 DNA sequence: TGTGCCAGCAGCTTCTCACAGGGTCGAACTGAAGCTTTCTTT.

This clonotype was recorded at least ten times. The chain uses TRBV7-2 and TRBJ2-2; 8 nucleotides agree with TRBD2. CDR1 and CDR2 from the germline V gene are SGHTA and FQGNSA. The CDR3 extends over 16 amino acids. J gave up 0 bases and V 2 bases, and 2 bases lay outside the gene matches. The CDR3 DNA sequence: TGTGCCAGCAGCTTACTAGCGGGCTCGAACACCGGGGAGCTGTTTTTT. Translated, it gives CASSLLAGSNTGELFF.

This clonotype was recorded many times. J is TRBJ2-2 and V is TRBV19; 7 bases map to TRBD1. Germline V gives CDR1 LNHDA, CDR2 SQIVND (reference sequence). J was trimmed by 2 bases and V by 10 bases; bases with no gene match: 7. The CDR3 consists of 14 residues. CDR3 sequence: CATRGQLNTGELFF. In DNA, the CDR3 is TGTGCCACCCGGGGACAGTTAAACACCGGGGAGCTGTTTTTT.